A selection of T cell receptor beta chains follows, all from one sample in a study of cytomegalovirus exposure and HLA in healthy donors. TCRdb's table, derived via immunoSEQ multiplex PCR, lists solely in-frame clones and lacks some. The sample lists fewer than 70,000 clones, roughly four fifths occurring once. Sequencing used PBMCs. These receptors were obtained from a human donor in good health. Each CDR3 is given with its conserved first and last residue. D genes are given only for firm matches. Where a row states a size, it is once, few, many or the class of an expanded clone; other rows omit it.

J: TRBJ1-1; size: -; V: TRBV7-3; D: -; CDR3: CASSLISNTEAFF; DNA: TGTGCCAGCAGCTTAATCTCGAACACTGAAGCTTTCTTT
J: TRBJ2-5; size: -; V: TRBV5-1; D: TRBD1; CDR3: CASSLEVVRGQETQYF; DNA: TGCGCCAGCAGCTTGGAAGTGGTCAGGGGGCAGGAGACCCAGTACTTC
J: TRBJ2-1; size: -; V: TRBV29-1; D: -; CDR3: CSVARDNEQFF; DNA: TGCAGCGTCGCCCGCGACAATGAGCAGTTCTTC
J: TRBJ2-7; size: -; V: TRBV11-2; D: -; CDR3: CASSSPGYEQYF; DNA: TGTGCCAGCAGCTCCCCGGGGTACGAGCAGTACTTC
J: TRBJ1-2; size: -; V: TRBV6-6; D: -; CDR3: CASSYSRTENYGYTF; DNA: TGTGCCAGCAGTTACTCGAGGACAGAAAACTATGGCTACACCTTC
J: TRBJ2-5; size: -; V: TRBV7-2; D: TRBD2; CDR3: CASSVGLAQETQYF; DNA: TGTGCCAGCAGCGTAGGACTAGCCCAAGAGACCCAGTACTTC
J: TRBJ2-3; size: -; V: TRBV7-2; D: -; CDR3: CASSQGRTPDTQYF; DNA: TGTGCCAGCAGCCAGGGGCGGACTCCAGATACGCAGTATTTT
J: TRBJ2-2; size: -; V: TRBV15; D: -; CDR3: CATSSLYRSHLGLFF; DNA: TGTGCCACCAGCAGTCTATACAGGTCCCATCTTGGGCTGTTTTTT
J: TRBJ2-7; size: -; V: TRBV15; D: TRBD1; CDR3: CATSRMTGVEQYF; DNA: TGTGCCACCAGCAGAATGACAGGGGTCGAGCAGTACTTC
J: TRBJ1-3; size: -; V: TRBV9; D: -; CDR3: CASSRGGVLNGNTIYF; DNA: TGTGCCAGCAGCCGGGGGGGGGTACTGAACGGAAACACCATATATTTT
J: TRBJ2-3; size: -; V: TRBV2; D: -; CDR3: CASSGTGLAGRTDTQYF; DNA: TGTGCCAGCAGCGGCACTGGGCTGGCAGGGCGCACAGATACGCAGTATTTT
J: TRBJ1-5; size: once; V: TRBV5-5; D: TRBD1; CDR3: CASSWDRGNQPQHF; DNA: TGTGCCAGCAGCTGGGACAGGGGAAATCAGCCCCAGCATTTT
J: TRBJ2-3; size: -; V: TRBV9; D: -; CDR3: CASSEQRRTSTDTQYF; DNA: TGTGCCAGCAGCGAGCAGAGGAGAACTAGCACAGATACGCAGTATTTT
J: TRBJ1-3; size: once; V: TRBV4-3; D: -; CDR3: CASSQDVREASGNTIYF; DNA: TGCGCCAGCAGCCAAGATGTGAGGGAAGCCTCTGGAAACACCATATATTTT
J: TRBJ2-3; size: few; V: TRBV7-9; D: -; CDR3: CASSFIRDTDTQYF; DNA: TGTGCCAGCAGCTTTATCCGGGACACAGATACGCAGTATTTT
J: TRBJ1-1; size: -; V: TRBV5-8; D: -; CDR3: CASGTLGGLTEAFF; DNA: TGTGCCAGCGGTACGTTGGGAGGGTTGACTGAAGCTTTCTTT
J: TRBJ2-7; size: -; V: TRBV28; D: -; CDR3: CASSRGRPPYEQYF; DNA: TGTGCCAGCAGTCGTGGGAGACCCCCCTACGAGCAGTACTTC
J: TRBJ2-5; size: few; V: TRBV15; D: TRBD2; CDR3: CATSPDGGDDWGETQYF; DNA: TGTGCCACCAGCCCAGATGGGGGGGATGACTGGGGGGAGACCCAGTACTTC
J: TRBJ2-3; size: -; V: TRBV19; D: -; CDR3: CASSIRLAISPQGQYF; DNA: TGTGCCAGTAGTATCCGGTTGGCGATATCTCCCCAGGGACAGTATTTT
J: TRBJ2-7; size: once; V: TRBV28; D: TRBD1; CDR3: CASSRTGSHEQYF; DNA: TGTGCCAGCAGTCGGACAGGGTCCCACGAGCAGTACTTC
J: TRBJ1-5; size: -; V: TRBV4-2; D: -; CDR3: CASSQDIILQPQHF; DNA: TGTGCCAGCAGCCAGGACATTATTCTTCAGCCCCAGCATTTT
J: TRBJ1-1; size: -; V: TRBV7-9; D: -; CDR3: CASSSLGSLNTEAFF; DNA: TGTGCCAGCAGCTCTTTGGGCAGCCTAAACACTGAAGCTTTCTTT
J: TRBJ2-3; size: -; V: TRBV28; D: -; CDR3: CASSPPVEAGTDTQYF; DNA: TGTGCCAGCAGTCCCCCGGTAGAAGCGGGCACAGATACGCAGTATTTT
J: TRBJ1-2; size: -; V: TRBV10-2; D: -; CDR3: CASSERGGNYGYTF; DNA: TGCGCCAGCAGCGAAAGGGGGGGGAATTATGGCTACACCTTC
J: TRBJ2-1; size: -; V: TRBV11-2; D: -; CDR3: CASSSGLYNEQFF; DNA: TGTGCCAGCAGCTCGGGACTTTACAATGAGCAGTTCTTC
J: TRBJ2-3; size: -; V: TRBV7-3; D: -; CDR3: CASSLGRGDTQYF; DNA: TGTGCCAGCAGCTTAGGGCGGGGTGATACGCAGTATTTT
J: TRBJ1-1; size: -; V: TRBV5-1; D: -; CDR3: CASSEVMNTEAFF; DNA: TGCGCCAGCAGCGAGGTTATGAACACTGAAGCTTTCTTT
J: TRBJ2-1; size: -; V: TRBV7-9; D: -; CDR3: CASTPFSGLENEQFF; DNA: TGTGCCAGCACCCCCTTCTCAGGTCTGGAAAATGAGCAGTTCTTC
J: TRBJ2-7; size: -; V: TRBV7-2; D: -; CDR3: CASSPYISYEQYF; DNA: TGTGCCAGCAGCCCTTATATCTCCTACGAGCAGTACTTC
J: TRBJ2-7; size: once; V: TRBV7-9; D: TRBD1; CDR3: CASSPRTGRSFEQYF; DNA: TGTGCCAGCAGCCCCCGGACAGGGCGATCCTTCGAGCAGTACTTC
J: TRBJ2-3; size: -; V: TRBV27; D: -; CDR3: CASSVDNGPADTQYF; DNA: TGTGCCAGCAGTGTTGATAATGGCCCTGCCGATACGCAGTATTTT
J: TRBJ1-3; size: -; V: TRBV11-3; D: TRBD1; CDR3: CASSLTGGRDTIYF; DNA: TGTGCCAGCAGCTTGACAGGGGGCCGGGACACCATATATTTT
J: TRBJ1-1; size: -; V: TRBV7-2; D: TRBD1; CDR3: CASSFQGENTEAFF; DNA: TGTGCCAGCAGCTTTCAGGGGGAGAACACTGAAGCTTTCTTT
J: TRBJ1-1; size: -; V: TRBV5-6; D: -; CDR3: CASSPGGATEAFF; DNA: TGTGCCAGCAGCCCTGGAGGGGCCACTGAAGCTTTCTTT
J: TRBJ2-6; size: -; V: TRBV27; D: -; CDR3: CASTGTSSSGANVLTF; DNA: TGTGCCAGTACAGGGACCAGCAGCTCTGGGGCCAACGTCCTGACTTTC
J: TRBJ2-7; size: once; V: TRBV4-3; D: -; CDR3: CASSQDPSVVLYEQYF; DNA: TGCGCCAGCAGCCAAGATCCCAGCGTAGTCCTCTACGAGCAGTACTTC
J: TRBJ2-3; size: once; V: TRBV7-7; D: TRBD2; CDR3: CASSFKSAGGHGDTQYF; DNA: TGTGCTAGCAGCTTCAAGTCGGCGGGGGGGCATGGAGATACGCAGTATTTT
J: TRBJ1-3; size: once; V: TRBV27; D: -; CDR3: CASSRRGFGGNTIYF; DNA: TGTGCCAGCAGTAGAAGAGGGTTTGGTGGAAACACCATATATTTT
J: TRBJ1-2; size: -; V: TRBV9; D: -; CDR3: CASSATNSYGYTF; DNA: TGTGCCAGCAGCGCCACCAATAGCTATGGCTACACCTTC
J: TRBJ1-2; size: -; V: TRBV4-2; D: -; CDR3: CASSQDNRNYGYTF; DNA: TGTGCCAGCAGCCAAGACAACAGAAACTATGGCTACACCTTC
J: TRBJ2-1; size: -; V: TRBV7-9; D: TRBD1; CDR3: CASSLLGQDVNEQFF; DNA: TGTGCCAGCAGCTTGTTGGGACAGGATGTCAATGAGCAGTTCTTC
J: TRBJ2-3; size: -; V: TRBV27; D: TRBD2; CDR3: CASSPYRRGGADTQYF; DNA: TGTGCCAGCAGTCCCTATCGGCGGGGGGGCGCAGATACGCAGTATTTT
J: TRBJ2-7; size: -; V: TRBV5-4; D: -; CDR3: CASSLSGGDSSYEQYF; DNA: TGTGCCAGCAGCTTGTCCGGGGGGGACAGCTCCTACGAGCAGTACTTC
J: TRBJ2-5; size: -; V: TRBV5-4; D: -; CDR3: CASSWGAGARGQYF; DNA: TGTGCCAGCAGCTGGGGGGCGGGGGCCCGGGGGCAGTACTTC
J: TRBJ2-1; size: -; V: TRBV7-9; D: -; CDR3: CASSLGSVDEQFF; DNA: TGTGCCAGCAGCTTAGGTAGCGTCGATGAGCAGTTCTTC
J: TRBJ2-1; size: -; V: TRBV7-3; D: -; CDR3: CASSPNSVNPQFF; DNA: TGTGCCAGCAGCCCGAACTCCGTCAATCCGCAGTTCTTC
J: TRBJ2-5; size: -; V: TRBV4-3; D: -; CDR3: CASSQVYQQETQYF; DNA: TGCGCCAGCAGCCAAGTTTACCAGCAAGAGACCCAGTACTTC
J: TRBJ2-7; size: -; V: TRBV6-5; D: TRBD2; CDR3: CASSYSGLADYEQYF; DNA: TGTGCCAGCAGTTACTCGGGACTAGCGGACTACGAGCAGTACTTC
J: TRBJ2-7; size: -; V: TRBV20-1; D: -; CDR3: CSASLAYEQYF; DNA: TGCAGTGCTAGCCTCGCCTACGAGCAGTACTTC
J: TRBJ1-1; size: -; V: TRBV15; D: -; CDR3: CATSRGNREHTEAFF; DNA: TGTGCCACCAGCAGGGGCAACAGAGAACACACTGAAGCTTTCTTT
J: TRBJ1-1; size: -; V: TRBV6-4; D: -; CDR3: CASSDFVSAEAFF; DNA: TGTGCCAGCAGTGACTTTGTTTCCGCTGAAGCTTTCTTT
J: TRBJ1-2; size: once; V: TRBV12-5; D: TRBD1; CDR3: CASGLPRDRVPYGYTF; DNA: TGTGCTAGTGGTTTGCCCCGGGACAGGGTACCCTATGGCTACACCTTC
J: TRBJ1-2; size: once; V: TRBV7-9; D: TRBD1; CDR3: CASSFGDRIRVTF; DNA: TGTGCCAGCAGCTTTGGGGACAGGATTCGGGTCACCTTC
J: TRBJ1-6; size: -; V: TRBV30; D: -; CDR3: CAIGSDSPLHF; DNA: TGTGCCATAGGTAGCGACTCACCCCTCCACTTT
J: TRBJ1-1; size: few; V: TRBV6-1; D: -; CDR3: CASSEGAELTEAFF; DNA: TGTGCCAGCAGTGAAGGGGCAGAACTCACTGAAGCTTTCTTT